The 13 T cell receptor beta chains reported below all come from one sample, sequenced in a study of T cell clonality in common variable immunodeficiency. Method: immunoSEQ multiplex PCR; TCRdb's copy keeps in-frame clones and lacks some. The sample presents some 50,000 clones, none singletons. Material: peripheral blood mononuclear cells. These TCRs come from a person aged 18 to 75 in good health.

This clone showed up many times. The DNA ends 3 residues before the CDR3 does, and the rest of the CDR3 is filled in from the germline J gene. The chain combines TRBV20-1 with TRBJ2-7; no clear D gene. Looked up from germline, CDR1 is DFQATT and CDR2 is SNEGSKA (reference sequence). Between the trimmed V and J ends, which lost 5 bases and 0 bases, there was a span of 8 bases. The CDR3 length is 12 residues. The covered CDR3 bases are TGCAGTGCTGCACTCCACTCCTACGAG. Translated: CSAALHSYE. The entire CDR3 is CSAALHSYEQYF.

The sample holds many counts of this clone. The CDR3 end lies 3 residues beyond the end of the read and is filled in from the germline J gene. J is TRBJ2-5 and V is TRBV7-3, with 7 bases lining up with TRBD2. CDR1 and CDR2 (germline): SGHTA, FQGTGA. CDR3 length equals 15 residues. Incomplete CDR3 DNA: TGTGCCAGCAGTTTTTCAGGCGGGGGACCCCGAACC. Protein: CASSFSGGGPRT. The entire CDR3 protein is CASSFSGGGPRTQYF.

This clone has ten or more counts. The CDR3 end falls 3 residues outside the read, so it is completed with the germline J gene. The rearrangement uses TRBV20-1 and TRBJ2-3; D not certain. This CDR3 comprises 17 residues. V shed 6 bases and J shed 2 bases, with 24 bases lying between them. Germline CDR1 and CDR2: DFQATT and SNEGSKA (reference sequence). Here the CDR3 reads CSATIPLTRDSTDTQYF. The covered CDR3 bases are TGCAGTGCCACTATCCCGTTGACCAGAGATTCCACAGATACG.

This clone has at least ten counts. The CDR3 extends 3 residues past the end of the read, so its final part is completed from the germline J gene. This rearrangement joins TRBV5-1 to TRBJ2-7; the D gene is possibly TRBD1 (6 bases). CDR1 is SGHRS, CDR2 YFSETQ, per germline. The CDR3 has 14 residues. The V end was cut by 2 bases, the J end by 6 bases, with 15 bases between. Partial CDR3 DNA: TGCGCCAGCAGCTTTGGGGGCGGTAGAGTCGAG. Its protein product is CASSFGGGRVE. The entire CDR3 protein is CASSFGGGRVEQYF.

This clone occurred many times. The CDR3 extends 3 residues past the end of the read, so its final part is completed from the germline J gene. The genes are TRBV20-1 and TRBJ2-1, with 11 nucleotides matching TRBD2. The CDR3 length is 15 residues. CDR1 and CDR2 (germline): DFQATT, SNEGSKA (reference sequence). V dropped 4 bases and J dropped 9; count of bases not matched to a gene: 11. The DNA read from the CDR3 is TGCAGTGCTAAAGGGGTTGGTAGCGGGGGGGGTGAG. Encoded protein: CSAKGVGSGGGE. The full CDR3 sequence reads CSAKGVGSGGGEQFF.

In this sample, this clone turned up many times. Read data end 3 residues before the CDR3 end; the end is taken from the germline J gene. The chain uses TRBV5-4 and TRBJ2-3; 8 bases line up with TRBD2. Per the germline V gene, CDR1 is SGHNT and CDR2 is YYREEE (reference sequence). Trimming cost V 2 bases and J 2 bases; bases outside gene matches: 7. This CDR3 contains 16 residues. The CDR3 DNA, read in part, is TGTGCCAGCAGCTTCGGCGGGGGGCCCCCCACAGATACG. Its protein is CASSFGGGPPTDT. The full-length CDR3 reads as CASSFGGGPPTDTQYF.

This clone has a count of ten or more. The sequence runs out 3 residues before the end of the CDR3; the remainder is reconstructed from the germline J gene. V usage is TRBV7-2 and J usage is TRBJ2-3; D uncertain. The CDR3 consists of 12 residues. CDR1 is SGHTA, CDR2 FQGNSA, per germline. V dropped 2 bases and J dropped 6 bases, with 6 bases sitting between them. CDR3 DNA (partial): TGTGCCAGCAGCTTAATAGGGGATACG. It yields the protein CASSLIGDT. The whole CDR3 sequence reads CASSLIGDTQYF.

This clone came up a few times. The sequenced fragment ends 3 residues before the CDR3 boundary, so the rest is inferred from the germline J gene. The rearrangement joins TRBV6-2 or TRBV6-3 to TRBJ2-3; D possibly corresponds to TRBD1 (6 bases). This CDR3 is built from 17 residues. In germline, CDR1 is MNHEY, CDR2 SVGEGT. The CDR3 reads CASRTTGYYPRGETQYF. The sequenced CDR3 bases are TGTGCCAGCAGAACAACAGGGTATTACCCTCGGGGAGAGACG.

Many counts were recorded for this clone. The covered CDR3 bases are TGTGCCAGTAGTATAGGGCGGACTAGCGGCACAGATACG. It specifies CASSIGRTSGTDT. In full, the CDR3 is CASSIGRTSGTDTQYF. The V and J genes are TRBV19 and TRBJ2-3; TRBD2 matches 9 bases. The read ends 3 residues early relative to the CDR3; the germline J gene fills the gap. Germline CDR1 is LNHDA and CDR2 is SQIVND (reference sequence). This CDR3 region has 16 residues. The J segment lost 1 base and the V segment lost 1 base, leaving 3 bases of the junction unmatched.

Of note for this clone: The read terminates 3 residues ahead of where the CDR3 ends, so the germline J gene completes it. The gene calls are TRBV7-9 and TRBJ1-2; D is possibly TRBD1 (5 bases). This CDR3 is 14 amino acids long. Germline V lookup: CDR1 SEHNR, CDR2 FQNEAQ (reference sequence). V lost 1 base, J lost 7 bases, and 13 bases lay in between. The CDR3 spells CASSLVDSLSGYTF. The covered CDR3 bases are TGTGCCAGCAGCTTAGTAGACAGCTTGTCTGGC.

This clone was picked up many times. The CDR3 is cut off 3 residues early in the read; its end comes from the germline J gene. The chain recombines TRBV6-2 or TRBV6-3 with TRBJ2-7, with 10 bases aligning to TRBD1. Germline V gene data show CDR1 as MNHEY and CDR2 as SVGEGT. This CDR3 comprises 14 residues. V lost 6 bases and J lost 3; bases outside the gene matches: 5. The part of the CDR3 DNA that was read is TGTGCCAGCAGGTTCCGGGACAGGGGCTACGAG. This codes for CASRFRDRGYE. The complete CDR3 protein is CASRFRDRGYEQYF.

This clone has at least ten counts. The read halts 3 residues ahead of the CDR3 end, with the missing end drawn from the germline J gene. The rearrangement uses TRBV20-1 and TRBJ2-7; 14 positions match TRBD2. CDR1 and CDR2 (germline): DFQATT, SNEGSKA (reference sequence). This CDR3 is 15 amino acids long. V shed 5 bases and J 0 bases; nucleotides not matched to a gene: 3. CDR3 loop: CSAAGTSGSSYEQYF. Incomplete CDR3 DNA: TGCAGTGCTGCCGGGACTAGCGGGAGCTCCTACGAG.

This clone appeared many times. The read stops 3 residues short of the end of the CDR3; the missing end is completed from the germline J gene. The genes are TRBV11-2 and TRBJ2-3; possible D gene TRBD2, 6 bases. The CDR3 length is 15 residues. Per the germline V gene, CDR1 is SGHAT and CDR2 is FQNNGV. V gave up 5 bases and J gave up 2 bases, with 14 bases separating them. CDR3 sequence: CASSGNRDSTDTQYF. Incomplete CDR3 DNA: TGTGCCAGCAGCGGAAACCGGGACTCCACAGATACG.